This T cell receptor beta chain was identified in a study of blood T cell repertoires in COVID-19. In the study overall: Material from acute and convalescent COVID-19 was sourced from the United States, Italy and Spain. The cDNA or gDNA used as material had been derived from T cells, B-cell-depleted T cells, or PBMCs.

Authors' methods: Nucleated cell counts were estimated from reference gene primer amplification. Libraries were prepared by immunoSEQ multiplex PCR; TCRdb keeps only in-frame clonotypes and omits some of them. That table is the source of V, J and clone size, and D and trimming were worked out from the DNA. There are under 300,000 clones in the sample; about 70% occur only once, and 3.3% lies in the top ten. This CDR3 has 16 amino acids. Looked up from germline, CDR1 is MNHEY and CDR2 is SMNVEV (reference sequence). V was clipped by 6 bases and J by 7 bases; unmatched bases: 10. V usage is TRBV27 and J usage is TRBJ2-2; 11 bases agree with TRBD1. This receptor was identified in a woman aged 80 or over with acute or convalescent COVID-19. What was sequenced was peripheral blood. DNA for the CDR3: TGTGCCAGCAGGAGGAACCGGGACAGGGGGGACGGGGAGCTGTTTTTT. It yields the protein CASRRNRDRGDGELFF.